This T cell receptor beta chain originates from a study of T cells after yellow fever vaccination. The study's findings and limits: Primary-vaccination clones mostly resurfaced post-booster (96% CD4, just under 90% CD8). Only a minor proportion of clonotypes was detected across both CD4 and CD8 compartments.

Comments on this clonotype: Its antigen is not identified.

V shed 5 bases and J 5 bases; nucleotides not matched to a gene: 9. The CDR3 loop spans 16 amino acids. Germline assignment: CDR1 SGHRS and CDR2 YFSETQ. TCRdb ran MiXCR on the 5' RACE reads and lists one entry per CDR3 protein. Altogether approximately 450,000 distinct CDR3 sequences are present, 18% being singletons, with the ten largest covering 15% to 20%. The sequencing used PBMCs, collected before the yellow fever booster vaccination. The chain uses TRBV5-1 and TRBJ2-2, with 10 bases matching TRBD1. The source is a man between 18 and 35 years old who received the YFV17D yellow fever vaccine. CDR3 loop: CASRTLTGGDTGELFF. In DNA form, the CDR3 reads TGCGCCAGCAGAACCCTGACAGGGGGCGATACCGGGGAGCTGTTTTTT.